This is a list of T cell receptor beta chains from one sample in a study of blood T cell repertoires in COVID-19. TCRdb's copy holds only in-frame clones and misses some; the assay was immunoSEQ multiplex PCR. The sample holds about 440,000 clones, 88% seen once. The sample comprised peripheral blood. Receptors were obtained from a woman aged 45 to 65 with COVID-19, enrolled during active disease. CDR3s include the opening cysteine and the closing phenylalanine or tryptophan. D genes are given only for firm matches. Clone size, where shown, is once, few, many, or a class for clones that have expanded.

TRBV5-1,-,-,TRBJ2-1,TGCGCCAGCAGCTTGGATGGCACCTCGGGGAATGAGCAGTTCTTC,CASSLDGTSGNEQFF
TRBV10-3,TRBD1,few,TRBJ1-1,TGTGCCATCAGGATACAGGGGTCTGGGACTGAAGCTTTCTTT,CAIRIQGSGTEAFF
TRBV7-8,-,-,TRBJ2-5,TGTGCCAGCAGCTCCCCAGGGGAGACCCAGTACTTC,CASSSPGETQYF
TRBV5-4,TRBD2,-,TRBJ2-3,TGTGCCACGAAAACCGGGACTAGCGGGGGTACAGATACGCAGTATTTT,CATKTGTSGGTDTQYF
TRBV6-1,TRBD2,-,TRBJ2-3,TGTGCCAGCAGTGAAGGTGGCGGGGGGGGCACAGATACGCAGTATTTT,CASSEGGGGGTDTQYF
TRBV6-5,TRBD1,-,TRBJ1-2,TGTGCCAGCAGGCCACTACAGGGGGCACGTGGCTACACCTTC,CASRPLQGARGYTF
TRBV5-1,-,-,TRBJ2-3,TGCGCCAGCAGCTTGAGCAGGGGAGATACGCAGTATTTT,CASSLSRGDTQYF
TRBV2,TRBD2,once,TRBJ2-3,TGTGCCAGCCAGTCGTCCCTAGCGGGGCACACAGATACGCAGTATTTT,CASQSSLAGHTDTQYF
TRBV6-2/TRBV6-3,-,-,TRBJ2-7,TGTGCCAGCAGTTTCGACAGGAACAACTACGAGCAGTACTTC,CASSFDRNNYEQYF
TRBV20-1,-,-,TRBJ2-1,TGCAGTGCTAGTGGGGGCAGGGTGGGCAATGAGCAGTTCTTC,CSASGGRVGNEQFF
TRBV19,TRBD1,-,TRBJ1-2,TGTGCCAGTAGTATACGAGAACGAGGGGGCCATGGCTACACCTTC,CASSIRERGGHGYTF
TRBV2,-,-,TRBJ2-1,TGTGCCAGCAGTGACCCTTTACGGGGGGCGTACAATGAGCAGTTCTTC,CASSDPLRGAYNEQFF
TRBV27,TRBD1,-,TRBJ2-1,TGTGCCAGCAGTGACAGGGGGCCCTACAATGAGCAGTTCTTC,CASSDRGPYNEQFF
TRBV20-1,TRBD2,once,TRBJ2-5,TGCAGTGCTAGAAGCGGGGGGACCCAGTACTTC,CSARSGGTQYF
TRBV3-1/TRBV3-2,-,-,TRBJ2-2,TGTGCCAGCAGCCAGCGGGATCGGGAGCTGTTTTTT,CASSQRDRELFF
TRBV19,-,-,TRBJ1-1,TGTGCCAGTACGCTGAGAGGGGGATTCGTGAACACTGAAGCTTTCTTT,CASTLRGGFVNTEAFF
TRBV6-5,-,once,TRBJ1-1,TGTGCCAGCAGTCCTATGCCGAGGCGAGGGACTGAAGCTTTCTTT,CASSPMPRRGTEAFF
TRBV5-6,-,-,TRBJ1-4,TGTGCCAGCAGCTTGGCAACAGGGACACGGGAAAAACTGTTTTTT,CASSLATGTREKLFF
TRBV28,-,-,TRBJ1-6,TGTGCCAGCATTATGTCCCAAGCAGGTTCACCCCTCCACTTT,CASIMSQAGSPLHF
TRBV6-1,-,-,TRBJ2-2,TGTGCCAGCAGTGAAGCGAGAATCGCCGGGGAGCTGTTTTTT,CASSEARIAGELFF
TRBV30,-,-,TRBJ1-5,TGTGCCTGGGGGTCGTATAGCAATCAGCCCCAGCATTTT,CAWGSYSNQPQHF
TRBV5-1,-,-,TRBJ2-2,TGCGCCAGCAGCCAGGGGATTTCGGGCACCGGGGAGCTGTTTTTT,CASSQGISGTGELFF
TRBV7-9,-,-,TRBJ2-7,TGTGCCTCCGGGACACTCGACGAGCAGTACTTC,CASGTLDEQYF
TRBV5-1,-,-,TRBJ2-3,TGCGCCAGCAGCTTGATGTCCCCCGCAGATACGCAGTATTTT,CASSLMSPADTQYF